The sequence of this T cell receptor beta chain was determined in a study of blood T cell repertoires in COVID-19. On the study more broadly: PBMCs, B-cell-depleted T cells, or T cells provided the cDNA or gDNA that made up the material.

In the source study's methods: The assay estimated nucleated cells by amplifying reference gene primers. The table came from immunoSEQ multiplex PCR; TCRdb's copy has only in-frame clones and leaves some out. Clonal size and the V and J genes are those of that table, whereas D and trimming came from the DNA. The table has 94,000 or so clones, 88% seen once. The length of the CDR3 is 13 residues. The V end lost 8 bases, the J end lost 5 bases, and 13 bases lay between the germline ends. CDR1 and CDR2 from the germline V gene are MNHEY and SMNVEV (reference sequence). Specimen: peripheral blood. J is TRBJ2-1 and V is TRBV27, with a weak D call TRBD2 (5 bases). This TCR derives from a woman older than 75 with active COVID-19. In DNA, the CDR3 is TGTGCCAGCCTAGGGAGAAACGACAATGAGCAGTTCTTC. Amino acids: CASLGRNDNEQFF.